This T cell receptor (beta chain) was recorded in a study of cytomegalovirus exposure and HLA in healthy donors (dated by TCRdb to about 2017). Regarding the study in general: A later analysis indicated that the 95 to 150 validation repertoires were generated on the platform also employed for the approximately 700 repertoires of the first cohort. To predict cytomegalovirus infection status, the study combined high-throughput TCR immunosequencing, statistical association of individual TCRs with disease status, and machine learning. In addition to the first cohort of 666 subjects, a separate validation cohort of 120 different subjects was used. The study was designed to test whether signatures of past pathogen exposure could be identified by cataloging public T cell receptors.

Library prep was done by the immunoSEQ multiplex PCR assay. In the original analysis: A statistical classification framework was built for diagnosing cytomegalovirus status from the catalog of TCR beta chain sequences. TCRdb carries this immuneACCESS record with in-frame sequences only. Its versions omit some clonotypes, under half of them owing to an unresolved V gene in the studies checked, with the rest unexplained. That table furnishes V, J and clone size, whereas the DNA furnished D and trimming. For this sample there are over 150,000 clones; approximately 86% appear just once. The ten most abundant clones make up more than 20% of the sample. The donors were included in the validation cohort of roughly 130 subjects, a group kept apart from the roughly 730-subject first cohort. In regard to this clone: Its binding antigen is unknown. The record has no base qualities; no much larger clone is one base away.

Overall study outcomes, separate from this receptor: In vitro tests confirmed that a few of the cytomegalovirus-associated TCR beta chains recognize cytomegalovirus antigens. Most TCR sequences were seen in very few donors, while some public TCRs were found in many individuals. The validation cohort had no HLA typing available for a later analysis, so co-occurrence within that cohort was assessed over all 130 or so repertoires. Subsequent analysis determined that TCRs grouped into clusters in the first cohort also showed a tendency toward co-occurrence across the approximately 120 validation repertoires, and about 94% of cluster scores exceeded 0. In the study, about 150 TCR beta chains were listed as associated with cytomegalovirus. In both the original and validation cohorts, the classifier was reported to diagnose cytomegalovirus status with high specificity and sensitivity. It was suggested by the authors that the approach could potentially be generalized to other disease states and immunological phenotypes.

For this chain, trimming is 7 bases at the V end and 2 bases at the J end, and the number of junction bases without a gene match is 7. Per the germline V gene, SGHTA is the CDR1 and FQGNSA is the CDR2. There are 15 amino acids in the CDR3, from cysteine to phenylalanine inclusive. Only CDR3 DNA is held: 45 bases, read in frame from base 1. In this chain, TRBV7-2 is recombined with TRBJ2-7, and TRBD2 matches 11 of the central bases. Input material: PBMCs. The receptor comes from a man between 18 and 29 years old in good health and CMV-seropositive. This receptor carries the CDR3 CASTLAGGPTYEQYF. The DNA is TGTGCCAGCACTCTAGCGGGAGGTCCGACCTACGAGCAGTACTTC. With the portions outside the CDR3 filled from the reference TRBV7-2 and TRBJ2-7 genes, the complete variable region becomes GAGVSQSPSNKVTEKGKDVELRCDPISGHTALYWYRQSLGQGLEFLIYFQGNSAPDKSGLPSDRFSAERTGGSVSTLTIQRTQQEDSAVYLCASTLAGGPTYEQYFGPGTRLTVT.